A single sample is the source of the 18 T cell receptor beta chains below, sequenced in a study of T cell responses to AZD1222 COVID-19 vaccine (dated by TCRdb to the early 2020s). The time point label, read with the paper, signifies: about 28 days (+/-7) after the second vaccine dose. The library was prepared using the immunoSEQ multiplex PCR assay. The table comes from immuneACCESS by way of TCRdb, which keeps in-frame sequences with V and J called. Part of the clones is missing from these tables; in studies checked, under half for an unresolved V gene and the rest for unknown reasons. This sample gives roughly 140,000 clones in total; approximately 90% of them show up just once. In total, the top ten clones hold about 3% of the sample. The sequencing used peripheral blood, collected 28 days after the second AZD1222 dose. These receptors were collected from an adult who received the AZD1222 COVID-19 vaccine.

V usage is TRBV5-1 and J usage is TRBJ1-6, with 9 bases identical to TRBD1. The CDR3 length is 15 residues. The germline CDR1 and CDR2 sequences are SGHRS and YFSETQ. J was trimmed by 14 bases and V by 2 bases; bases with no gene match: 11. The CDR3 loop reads CASSLRGTGPQALHF. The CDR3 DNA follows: TGCGCCAGCAGCTTAAGAGGGACAGGGCCTCAAGCCCTCCACTTT.

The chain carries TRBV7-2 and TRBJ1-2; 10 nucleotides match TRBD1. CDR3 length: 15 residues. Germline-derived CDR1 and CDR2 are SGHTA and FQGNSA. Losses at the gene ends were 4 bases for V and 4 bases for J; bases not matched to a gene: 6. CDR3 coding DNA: TGTGCCAGCAGCTACGGGACAGGGGAATCCTATGGCTACACCTTC. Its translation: CASSYGTGESYGYTF.

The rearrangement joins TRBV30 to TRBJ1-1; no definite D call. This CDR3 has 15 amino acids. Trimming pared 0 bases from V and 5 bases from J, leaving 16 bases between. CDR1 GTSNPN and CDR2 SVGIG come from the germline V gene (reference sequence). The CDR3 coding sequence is TGTGCCTGGAGTGTATTGCGGGGAGGATGGACTGAAGCTTTCTTT. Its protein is CAWSVLRGGWTEAFF.

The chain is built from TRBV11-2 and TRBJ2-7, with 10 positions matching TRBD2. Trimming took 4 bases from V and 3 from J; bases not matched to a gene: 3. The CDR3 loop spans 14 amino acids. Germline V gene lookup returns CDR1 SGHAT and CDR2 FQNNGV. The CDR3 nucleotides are TGTGCCAGCAGCTCCCGGACTAGCGGCTACGAGCAGTACTTC. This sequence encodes CASSSRTSGYEQYF.

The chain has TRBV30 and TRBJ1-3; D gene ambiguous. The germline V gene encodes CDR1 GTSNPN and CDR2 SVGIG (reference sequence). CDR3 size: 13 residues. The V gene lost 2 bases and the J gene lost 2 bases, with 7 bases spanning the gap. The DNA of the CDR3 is TGTGCCTGGAGTAGCTGGGCTGGAAACACCATATATTTT. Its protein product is CAWSSWAGNTIYF.

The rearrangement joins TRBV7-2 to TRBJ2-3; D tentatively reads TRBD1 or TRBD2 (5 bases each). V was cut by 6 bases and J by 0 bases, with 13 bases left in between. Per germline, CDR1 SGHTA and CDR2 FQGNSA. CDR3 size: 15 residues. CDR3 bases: TGTGCCAGCAGGGTCGGGACGGCTAGCACAGATACGCAGTATTTT. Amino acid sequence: CASRVGTASTDTQYF. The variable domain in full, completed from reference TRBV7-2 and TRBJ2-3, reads GAGVSQSPSNKVTEKGKDVELRCDPISGHTALYWYRQSLGQGLEFLIYFQGNSAPDKSGLPSDRFSAERTGGSVSTLTIQRTQQEDSAVYLCASRVGTASTDTQYFGPGTRLTVL.

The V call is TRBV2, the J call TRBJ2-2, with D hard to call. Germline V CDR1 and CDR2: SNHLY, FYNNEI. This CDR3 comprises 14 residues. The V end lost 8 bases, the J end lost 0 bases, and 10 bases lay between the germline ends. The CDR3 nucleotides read TGTGCCAGCTTGGTCGGTGCGAACACCGGGGAGCTGTTTTTT. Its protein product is CASLVGANTGELFF.

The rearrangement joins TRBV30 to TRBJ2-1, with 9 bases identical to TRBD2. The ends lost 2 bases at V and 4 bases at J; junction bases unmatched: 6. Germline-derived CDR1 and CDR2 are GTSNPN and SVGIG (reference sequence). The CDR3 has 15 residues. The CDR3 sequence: CAWSLAGEVYNEQFF. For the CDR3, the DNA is TGTGCCTGGAGTTTAGCGGGAGAAGTGTACAATGAGCAGTTCTTC. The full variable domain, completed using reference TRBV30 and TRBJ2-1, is SQTIHQWPATLVQPVGSPLSLECTVEGTSNPNLYWYRQAAGRGLQLLFYSVGIGQISSEVPQNLSASRPQDRQFILSSKKLLLSDSGFYLCAWSLAGEVYNEQFFGPGTRLTVL.

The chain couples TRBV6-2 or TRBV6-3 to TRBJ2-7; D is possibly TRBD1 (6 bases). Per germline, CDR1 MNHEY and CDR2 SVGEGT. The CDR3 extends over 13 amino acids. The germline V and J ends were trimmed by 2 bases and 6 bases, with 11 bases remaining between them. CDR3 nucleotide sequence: TGTGCCAGCAGTTACGCCCGGGACACCGAGCAGTACTTC. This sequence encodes CASSYARDTEQYF.

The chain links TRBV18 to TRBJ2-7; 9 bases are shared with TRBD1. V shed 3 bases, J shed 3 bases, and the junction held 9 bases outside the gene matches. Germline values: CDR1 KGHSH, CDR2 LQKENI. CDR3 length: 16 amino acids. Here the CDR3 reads CASSPGQGGLGYEQYF. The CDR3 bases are TGTGCCAGCTCACCGGGACAGGGAGGTTTAGGCTACGAGCAGTACTTC.

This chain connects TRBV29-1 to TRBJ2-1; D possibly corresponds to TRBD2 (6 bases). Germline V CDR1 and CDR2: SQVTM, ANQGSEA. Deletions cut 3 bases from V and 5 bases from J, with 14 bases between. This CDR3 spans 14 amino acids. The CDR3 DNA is TGCAGCGTTGACCCCCGGGGGTTAAACAATGAGCAGTTCTTC. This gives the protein CSVDPRGLNNEQFF.

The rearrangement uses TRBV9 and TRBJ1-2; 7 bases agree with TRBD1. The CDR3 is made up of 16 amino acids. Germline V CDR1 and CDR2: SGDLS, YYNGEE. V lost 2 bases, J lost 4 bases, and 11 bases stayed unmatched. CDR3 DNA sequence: TGTGCCAGCAGCGTCTTAGGGGGCGCGTTCGGCTATGGCTACACCTTC. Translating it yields CASSVLGGAFGYGYTF.

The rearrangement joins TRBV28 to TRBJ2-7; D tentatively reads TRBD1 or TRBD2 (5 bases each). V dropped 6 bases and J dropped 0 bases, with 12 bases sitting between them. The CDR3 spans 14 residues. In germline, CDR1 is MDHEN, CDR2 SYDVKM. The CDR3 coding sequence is TGTGCCAGCAGCCGCTCAGGGAGCTCCTACGAGCAGTACTTC. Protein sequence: CASSRSGSSYEQYF.

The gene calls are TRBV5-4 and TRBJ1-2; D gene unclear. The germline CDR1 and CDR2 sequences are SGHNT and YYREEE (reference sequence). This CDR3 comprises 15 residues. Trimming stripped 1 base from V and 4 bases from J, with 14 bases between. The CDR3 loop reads CASSLYSADLYGYTF. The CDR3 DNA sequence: TGTGCCAGCAGCTTGTACTCAGCTGATCTCTATGGCTACACCTTC.

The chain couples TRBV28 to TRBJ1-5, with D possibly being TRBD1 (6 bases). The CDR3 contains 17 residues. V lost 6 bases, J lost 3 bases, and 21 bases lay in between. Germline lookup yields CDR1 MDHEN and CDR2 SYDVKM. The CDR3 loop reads CASRLLLDSLLNQPQHF. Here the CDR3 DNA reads TGTGCCAGCAGGCTACTCTTGGACAGTCTACTCAATCAGCCCCAGCATTTT.

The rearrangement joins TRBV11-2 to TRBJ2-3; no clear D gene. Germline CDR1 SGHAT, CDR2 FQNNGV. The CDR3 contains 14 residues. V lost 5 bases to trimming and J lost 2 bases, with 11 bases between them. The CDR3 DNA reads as TGTGCCAGCAGCATCAGCAAGCCCACAGATACGCAGTATTTT. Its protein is CASSISKPTDTQYF.

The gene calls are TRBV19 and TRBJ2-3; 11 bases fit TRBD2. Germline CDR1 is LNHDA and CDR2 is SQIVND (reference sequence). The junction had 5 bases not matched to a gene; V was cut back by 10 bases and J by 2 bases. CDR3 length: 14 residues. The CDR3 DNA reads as TGTGCCACCCGACTAGCGGGACCCACAGATACGCAGTATTTT. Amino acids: CATRLAGPTDTQYF.

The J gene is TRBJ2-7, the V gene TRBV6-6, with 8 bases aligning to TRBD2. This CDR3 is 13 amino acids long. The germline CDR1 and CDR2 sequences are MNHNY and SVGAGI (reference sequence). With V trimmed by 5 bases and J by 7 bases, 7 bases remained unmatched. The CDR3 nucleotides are TGTGCCAGCAGTACCGGGACTAGTAGAGAGCAGTACTTC. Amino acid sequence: CASSTGTSREQYF.